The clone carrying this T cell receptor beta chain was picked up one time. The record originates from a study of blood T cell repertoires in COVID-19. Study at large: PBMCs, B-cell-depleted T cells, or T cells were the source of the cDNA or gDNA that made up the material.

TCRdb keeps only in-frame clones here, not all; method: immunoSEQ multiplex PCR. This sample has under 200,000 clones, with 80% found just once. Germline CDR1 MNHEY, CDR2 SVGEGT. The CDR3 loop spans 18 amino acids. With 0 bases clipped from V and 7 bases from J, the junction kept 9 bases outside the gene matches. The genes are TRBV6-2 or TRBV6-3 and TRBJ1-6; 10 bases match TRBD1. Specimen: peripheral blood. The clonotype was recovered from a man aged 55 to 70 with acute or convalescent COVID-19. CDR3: CASSYSTGTGVLNSPLHF. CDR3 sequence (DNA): TGTGCCAGCAGTTACTCCACAGGGACAGGGGTCTTAAATTCACCCCTCCACTTT.